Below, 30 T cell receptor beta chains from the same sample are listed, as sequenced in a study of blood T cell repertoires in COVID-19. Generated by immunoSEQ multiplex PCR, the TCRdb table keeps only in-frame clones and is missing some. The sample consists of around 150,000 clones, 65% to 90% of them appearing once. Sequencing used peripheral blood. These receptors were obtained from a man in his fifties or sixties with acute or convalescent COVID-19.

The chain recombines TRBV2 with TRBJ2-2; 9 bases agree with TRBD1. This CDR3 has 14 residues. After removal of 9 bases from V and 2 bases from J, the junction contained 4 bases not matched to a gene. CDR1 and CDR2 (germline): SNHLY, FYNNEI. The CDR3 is CASNRGRNTGELFF. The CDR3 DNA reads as TGTGCCAGTAACAGGGGGCGAAACACCGGGGAGCTGTTTTTT.

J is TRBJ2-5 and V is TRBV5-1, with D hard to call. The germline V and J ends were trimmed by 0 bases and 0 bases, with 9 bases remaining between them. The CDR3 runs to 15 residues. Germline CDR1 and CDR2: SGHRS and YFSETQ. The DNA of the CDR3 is TGCGCCAGCAGCTTGGCCAACAGCAACCAAGAGACCCAGTACTTC. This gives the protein CASSLANSNQETQYF.

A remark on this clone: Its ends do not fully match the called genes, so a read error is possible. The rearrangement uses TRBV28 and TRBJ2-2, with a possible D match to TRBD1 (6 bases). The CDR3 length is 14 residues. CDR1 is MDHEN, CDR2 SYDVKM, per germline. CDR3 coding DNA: TGTGCCAGCAGTCTGACAGGCGGAACCGAGGAGCTGTTTTTT. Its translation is CASSLTGGTEELFF. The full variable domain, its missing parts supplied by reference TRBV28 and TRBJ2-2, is DVKVTQSSRYLVKRTGEKVFLECVQDMDHENMFWYRQDPGLGLRLIYFSYDVKMKEKGDIPEGYSVSREKKERFSLILESASTNQTSMYLCASSLTGGTEELFFGEGSRLTVL.

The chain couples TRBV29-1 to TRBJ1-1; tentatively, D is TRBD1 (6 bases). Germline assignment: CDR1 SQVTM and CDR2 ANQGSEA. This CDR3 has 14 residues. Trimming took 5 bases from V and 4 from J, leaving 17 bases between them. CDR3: CSVLRDILATEAFF. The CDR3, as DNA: TGCAGCGTTCTCCGGGACATCCTGGCCACTGAAGCTTTCTTT.

In DNA, the CDR3 is TGTGCCAGCAGTCGGGGACAGGGGCGCACTGAAGCTTTCTTT. Translated: CASSRGQGRTEAFF. The rearrangement uses TRBV6-5 and TRBJ1-1; 10 positions match TRBD1. Losses at the gene ends were 5 bases for V and 4 bases for J; bases not matched to a gene: 4. Germline V CDR1 and CDR2: MNHEY, SVGAGI. The CDR3 length is 14 residues.

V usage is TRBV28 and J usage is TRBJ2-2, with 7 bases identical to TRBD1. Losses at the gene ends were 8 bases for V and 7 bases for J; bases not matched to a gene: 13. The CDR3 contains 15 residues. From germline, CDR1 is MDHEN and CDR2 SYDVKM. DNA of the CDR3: TGTGCCAGCTGTTATGGGGACAGCAAGGGCGGGGAGCTGTTTTTT. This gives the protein CASCYGDSKGGELFF.

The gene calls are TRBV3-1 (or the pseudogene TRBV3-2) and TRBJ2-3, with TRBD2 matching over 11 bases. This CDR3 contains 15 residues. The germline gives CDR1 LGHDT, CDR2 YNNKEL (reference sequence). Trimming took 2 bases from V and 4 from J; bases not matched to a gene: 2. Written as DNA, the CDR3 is TGTGCCAGCAGCCAACCGGGACTAGCGGCAGATACGCAGTATTTT. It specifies CASSQPGLAADTQYF.

The CDR3 DNA sequence: TGTGCCAGCTCACCGGCCGAGGGCAACTCTGGGGCCAACGTCCTGACTTTC. This sequence encodes CASSPAEGNSGANVLTF. This chain uses TRBV18 with TRBJ2-6; a possible D gene is TRBD2 (5 bases). Trimming left V 3 bases short and J 0 bases short, with 12 bases between. The CDR3 has 17 residues. In germline, CDR1 is KGHSH, CDR2 LQKENI. Full variable domain (rest looked up from reference TRBV18 and TRBJ2-6): NAGVMQNPRHLVRRRGQEARLRCSPMKGHSHVYWYRQLPEEGLKFMVYLQKENIIDESGMPKERFSAEFPKEGPSILRIQQVVRGDSAAYFCASSPAEGNSGANVLTFGAGSRLTVL.

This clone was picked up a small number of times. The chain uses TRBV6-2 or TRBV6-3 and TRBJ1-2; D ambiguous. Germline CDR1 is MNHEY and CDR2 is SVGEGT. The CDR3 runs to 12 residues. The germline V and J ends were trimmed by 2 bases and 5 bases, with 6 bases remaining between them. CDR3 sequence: CASSYGAYGYTF. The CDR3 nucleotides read TGTGCCAGCAGTTACGGAGCTTATGGCTACACCTTC.

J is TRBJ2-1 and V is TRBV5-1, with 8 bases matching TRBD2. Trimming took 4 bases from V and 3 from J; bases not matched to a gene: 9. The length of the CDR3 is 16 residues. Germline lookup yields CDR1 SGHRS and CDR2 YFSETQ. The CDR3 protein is CASSPSGSGHYNEQFF. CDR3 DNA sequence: TGCGCCAGCAGCCCCAGCGGGAGTGGGCACTACAATGAGCAGTTCTTC.

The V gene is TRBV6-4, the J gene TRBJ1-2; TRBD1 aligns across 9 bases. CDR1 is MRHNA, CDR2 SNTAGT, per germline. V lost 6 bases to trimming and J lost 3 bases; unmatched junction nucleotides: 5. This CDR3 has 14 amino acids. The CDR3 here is CASRPGTGYYGYTF. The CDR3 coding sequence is TGTGCCAGCAGGCCCGGGACAGGGTACTATGGCTACACCTTC.

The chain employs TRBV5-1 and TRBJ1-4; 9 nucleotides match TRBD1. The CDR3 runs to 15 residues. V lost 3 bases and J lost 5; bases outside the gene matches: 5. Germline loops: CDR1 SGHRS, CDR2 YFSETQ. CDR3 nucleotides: TGCGCCAGCAGCTCAACAGGGGGCGCGAATGAAAAACTGTTTTTT. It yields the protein CASSSTGGANEKLFF.

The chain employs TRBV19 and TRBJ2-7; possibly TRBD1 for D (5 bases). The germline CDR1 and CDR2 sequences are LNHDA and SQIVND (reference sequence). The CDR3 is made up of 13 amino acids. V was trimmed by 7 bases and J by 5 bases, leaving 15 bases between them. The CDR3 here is CASIPAGNDEQYF. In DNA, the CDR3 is TGTGCCAGTATCCCGGCAGGGAACGACGAGCAGTACTTC.

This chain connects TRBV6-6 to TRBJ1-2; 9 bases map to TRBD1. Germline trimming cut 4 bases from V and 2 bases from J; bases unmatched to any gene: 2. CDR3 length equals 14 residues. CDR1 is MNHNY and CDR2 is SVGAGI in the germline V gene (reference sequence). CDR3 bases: TGTGCCAGCAGTTCGGGACAGGGCAACTATGGCTACACCTTC. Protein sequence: CASSSGQGNYGYTF.

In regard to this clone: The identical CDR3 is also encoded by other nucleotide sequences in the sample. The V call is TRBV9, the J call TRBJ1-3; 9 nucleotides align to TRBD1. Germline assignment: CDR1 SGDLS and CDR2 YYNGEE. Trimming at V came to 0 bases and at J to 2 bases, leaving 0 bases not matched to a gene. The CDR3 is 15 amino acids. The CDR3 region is CASSVGTGAGNTIYF. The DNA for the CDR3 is TGTGCCAGCAGCGTAGGGACAGGGGCTGGAAACACCATATATTTT.

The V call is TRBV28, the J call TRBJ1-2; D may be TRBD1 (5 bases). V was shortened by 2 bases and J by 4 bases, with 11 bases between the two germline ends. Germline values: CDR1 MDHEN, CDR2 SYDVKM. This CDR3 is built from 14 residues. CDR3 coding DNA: TGTGCCAGCAGTTTAGGTCCGGACATCTATGGCTACACCTTC. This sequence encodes CASSLGPDIYGYTF.

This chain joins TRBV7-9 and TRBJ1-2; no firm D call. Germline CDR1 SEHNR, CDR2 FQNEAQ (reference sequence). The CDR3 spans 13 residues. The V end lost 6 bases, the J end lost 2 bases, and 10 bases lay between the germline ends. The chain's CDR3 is CASRLPGNYGYTF. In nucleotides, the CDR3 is TGTGCCAGCAGACTTCCGGGAAACTATGGCTACACCTTC.

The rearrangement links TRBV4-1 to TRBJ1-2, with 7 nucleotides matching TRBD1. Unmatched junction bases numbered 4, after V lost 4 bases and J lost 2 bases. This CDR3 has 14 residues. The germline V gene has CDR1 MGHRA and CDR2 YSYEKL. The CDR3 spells CASSREQGNYGYTF. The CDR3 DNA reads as TGCGCCAGCAGCCGAGAACAGGGGAACTATGGCTACACCTTC.

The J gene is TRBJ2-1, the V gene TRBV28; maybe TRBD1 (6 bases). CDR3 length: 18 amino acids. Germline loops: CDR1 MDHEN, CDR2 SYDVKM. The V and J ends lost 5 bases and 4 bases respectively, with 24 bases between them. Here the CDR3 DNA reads TGTGCCAGCAGTCCGATTTTAGGGCAGGGGCCAAATTACAATGAGCAGTTCTTC. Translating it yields CASSPILGQGPNYNEQFF.

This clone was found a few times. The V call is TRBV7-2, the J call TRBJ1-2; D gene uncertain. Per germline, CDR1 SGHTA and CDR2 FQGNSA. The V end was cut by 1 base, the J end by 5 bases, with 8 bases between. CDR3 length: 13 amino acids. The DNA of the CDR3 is TGTGCCAGCAGCTTAGACCCACTATATGGCTACACCTTC. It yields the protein CASSLDPLYGYTF. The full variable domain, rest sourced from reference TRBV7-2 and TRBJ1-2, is GAGVSQSPSNKVTEKGKDVELRCDPISGHTALYWYRQSLGQGLEFLIYFQGNSAPDKSGLPSDRFSAERTGGSVSTLTIQRTQQEDSAVYLCASSLDPLYGYTFGSGTRLTVV.

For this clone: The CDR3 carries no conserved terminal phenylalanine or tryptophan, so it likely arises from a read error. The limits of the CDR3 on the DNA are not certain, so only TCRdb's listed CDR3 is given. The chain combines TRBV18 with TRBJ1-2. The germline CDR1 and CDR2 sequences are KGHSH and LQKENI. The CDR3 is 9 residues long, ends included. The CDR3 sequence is CASSPPPPE.

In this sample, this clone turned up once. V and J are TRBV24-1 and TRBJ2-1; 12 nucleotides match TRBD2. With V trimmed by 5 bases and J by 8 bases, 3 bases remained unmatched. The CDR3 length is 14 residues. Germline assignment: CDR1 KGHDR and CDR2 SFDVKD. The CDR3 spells CATSGLAGGDEQFF. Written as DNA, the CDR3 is TGTGCCACCAGTGGGCTAGCGGGGGGGGATGAGCAGTTCTTC.

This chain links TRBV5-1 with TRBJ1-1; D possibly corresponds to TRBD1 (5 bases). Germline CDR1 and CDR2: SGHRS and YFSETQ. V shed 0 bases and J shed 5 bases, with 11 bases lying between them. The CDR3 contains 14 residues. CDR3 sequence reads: CASSLDPEGTEAFF. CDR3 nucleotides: TGCGCCAGCAGCTTGGACCCGGAGGGGACTGAAGCTTTCTTT.

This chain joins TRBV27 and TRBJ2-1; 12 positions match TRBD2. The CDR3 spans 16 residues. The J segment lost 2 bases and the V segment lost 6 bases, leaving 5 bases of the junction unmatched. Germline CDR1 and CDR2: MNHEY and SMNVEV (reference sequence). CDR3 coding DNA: TGTGCCAGCAGACTACTAGCGGGAGGACCCTACAATGAGCAGTTCTTC. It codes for CASRLLAGGPYNEQFF.

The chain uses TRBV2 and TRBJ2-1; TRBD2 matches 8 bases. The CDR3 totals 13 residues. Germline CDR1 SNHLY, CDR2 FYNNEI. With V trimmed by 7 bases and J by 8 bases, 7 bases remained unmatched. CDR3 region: CASIAGPRDEQFF. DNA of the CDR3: TGTGCCAGCATAGCGGGACCCCGCGATGAGCAGTTCTTC.

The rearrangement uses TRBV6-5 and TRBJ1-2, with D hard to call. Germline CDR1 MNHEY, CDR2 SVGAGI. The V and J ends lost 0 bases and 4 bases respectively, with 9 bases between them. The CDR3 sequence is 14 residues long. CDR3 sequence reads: CASSYSVTAYGYTF. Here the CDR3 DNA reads TGTGCCAGCAGTTACTCCGTCACAGCCTATGGCTACACCTTC.

The chain's CDR3 is CASRSIASGELFF. In nucleotides, the CDR3 is TGCGCCAGCCGGTCGATAGCCTCCGGGGAGCTGTTTTTT. The rearrangement uses TRBV5-1 and TRBJ2-2; no definite D call. Trimming stripped 7 bases from V and 6 bases from J, with 13 bases between. The CDR3 spans 13 residues. The V gene's germline CDR1 is SGHRS and CDR2 YFSETQ.

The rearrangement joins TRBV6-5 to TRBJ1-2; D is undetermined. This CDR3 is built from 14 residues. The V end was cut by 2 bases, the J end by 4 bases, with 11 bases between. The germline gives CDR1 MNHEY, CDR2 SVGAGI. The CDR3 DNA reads TGTGCCAGCAGTTACGAGGCGCGGGGCTATGGCTACACCTTC. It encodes CASSYEARGYGYTF.

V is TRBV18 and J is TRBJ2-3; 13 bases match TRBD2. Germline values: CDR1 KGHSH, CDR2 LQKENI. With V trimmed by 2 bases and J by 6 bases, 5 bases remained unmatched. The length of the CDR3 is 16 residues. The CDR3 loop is CASSPGLAGVKDTQYF. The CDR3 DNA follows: TGTGCCAGCTCACCAGGACTAGCGGGGGTTAAGGATACGCAGTATTTT. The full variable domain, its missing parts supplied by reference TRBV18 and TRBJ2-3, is NAGVMQNPRHLVRRRGQEARLRCSPMKGHSHVYWYRQLPEEGLKFMVYLQKENIIDESGMPKERFSAEFPKEGPSILRIQQVVRGDSAAYFCASSPGLAGVKDTQYFGPGTRLTVL.

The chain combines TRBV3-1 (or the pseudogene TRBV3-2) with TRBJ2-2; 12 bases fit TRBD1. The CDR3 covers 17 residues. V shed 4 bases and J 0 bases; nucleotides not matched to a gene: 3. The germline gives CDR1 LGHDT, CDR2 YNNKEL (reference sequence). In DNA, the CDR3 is TGTGCCAGCAGCCTAGGGACAGGGGGCGCGAACACCGGGGAGCTGTTTTTT. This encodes CASSLGTGGANTGELFF.